The clone carrying this T cell receptor beta chain has a handful of counts. The antigen is undetermined. The data were taken from a study of T-cell memory formation after mild COVID-19. Findings and limits, study-wide: Contracting CD4+ clones were located mainly in CM and EM, and CD8+ clones in EMRA. Pre-infection memory harbored some responding clones, suggesting cross-reactive memory joined.

The germline V gene has CDR1 SGHNT and CDR2 YYREEE (reference sequence). With 4 bases removed from V and 0 bases from J, the gap between germline ends came to 11 bases. The CDR3 is 15 amino acids. 5'RACE with constant-segment primers built TCRalpha and TCRbeta cDNA libraries with UMIs. TCRdb reprocessed the 5' RACE reads with MiXCR, giving one entry per CDR3 protein. The data hold about 170,000 distinct CDR3 sequences, with over 10% observed a single time. Sequencing was done on a sample of PBMCs or a T cell subset sorted from them (not recorded which). This clonotype was obtained from a man aged 18 to 30 who had mild COVID-19 (a few samples of this study predate the infection). Cell type and time point are not known. The J gene is TRBJ1-3, the V gene TRBV5-4; D gene unclear. CDR3 DNA sequence: TGTGCCAGCAGCCTAGACTCCGTCTCTGGAAACACCATATATTTT. Translated: CASSLDSVSGNTIYF.